One and the same sample provided the 25 T cell receptor beta chains below, sequenced in a study. One entry per CDR3 protein, called by TCRdb with MiXCR from the 5' RACE reads. The table has roughly 11,000 distinct CDR3 sequences, 27% seen once. Treg sorting used a CD4+CD25+CD127-/low gate. The sample was Tregs sorted from a lymph node. The receptors here all came from a female donor with breast cancer.

Regarding this clonotype: A much bigger clone sits one base away, suggesting this may be a read error. Here the CDR3 DNA reads TGTGCCAGCAGCCCGGGACTAGCTGCCTACAATGAGCAGTTCTTC. The encoded protein is CASSPGLAAYNEQFF. This sequence joins TRBV7-3 and TRBJ2-1; 9 bases agree with TRBD2. Losses at the gene ends were 5 bases for V and 2 bases for J; bases not matched to a gene: 4. Per the germline V gene, CDR1 is SGHTA and CDR2 is FQGTGA. CDR3 length equals 15 residues.

V usage is TRBV6-5 and J usage is TRBJ2-1, with 9 bases that match TRBD2. Germline CDR1 MNHEY, CDR2 SVGAGI. The CDR3 runs 16 residues. J was trimmed by 9 bases and V by 2 bases; bases with no gene match: 11. The CDR3, as DNA: TGTGCCAGCAGTTACCCCCAAGCGGGAGGTGGTGTTGAGCAGTTCTTC. This gives the protein CASSYPQAGGGVEQFF.

Ten or more counts support this clonotype. A much larger clone lies a single base off, so this may be a read error. V usage is TRBV11-2 and J usage is TRBJ2-3; 8 positions agree with TRBD1. CDR1 and CDR2 (germline): SGHAT, FQNNGV. The CDR3 has 14 residues. This chain's CDR3 is CASSSGDRLNTRYF. CDR3 nucleotides: TGTGCCAGCAGCTCCGGGGACAGGTTGAATACGCGGTATTTT.

This clonotype is labeled medium-sized. The chain carries TRBV4-1 and TRBJ2-7, with D perhaps matching TRBD1 or TRBD2 (5 bases each). Germline loops: CDR1 MGHRA, CDR2 YSYEKL. This CDR3 contains 12 residues. The V and J ends lost 6 bases and 6 bases respectively, with 12 bases between them. The CDR3 DNA sequence: TGCGCCAGCAGGGACTCGAGGGGCGAGCAGTACTTC. It yields the protein CASRDSRGEQYF.

This clonotype has a count of ten or more. The rearrangement links TRBV7-2 to TRBJ2-1, with TRBD2 identical over 7 bases. This CDR3 has 16 amino acids. Germline CDR1 SGHTA, CDR2 FQGNSA. The V gene end was trimmed by 5 bases and the J gene end by 3 bases; junction bases not matched to a gene: 10. The CDR3 nucleotides read TGTGCCAGCAGCCCCGAACTTACTAGCGTCTACAATGAGCAGTTCTTC. Translated: CASSPELTSVYNEQFF.

This clonotype is categorized as medium-sized (0.01 to 0.1%). V and J are TRBV9 and TRBJ2-1, with 10 nucleotides matching TRBD2. V gave up 3 bases and J gave up 8 bases; unmatched junction bases: 8. CDR1 is SGDLS, CDR2 YYNGEE, per germline. CDR3 length equals 15 residues. CDR3 DNA sequence: TGTGCCAGCAGCGCCTCCGGGACTAGCGTATATGAGCAGTTCTTC. Amino acid sequence: CASSASGTSVYEQFF.

Sample share makes this clonotype medium-sized (0.01 to 0.1%). The chain is built from TRBV20-1 and TRBJ2-1; the match to TRBD2 covers 12 bases. After removal of 1 base from V and 2 bases from J, the junction contained 9 bases not matched to a gene. CDR1 is DFQATT and CDR2 is SNEGSKA in the germline V gene (reference sequence). The CDR3 sequence is 18 residues long. As DNA, the CDR3 is TGCAGTGCTAGAGTTGGGCTAGCGGGAGGGCCCGCCTACAATGAGCAGTTCTTC. Translated: CSARVGLAGGPAYNEQFF.

This clonotype was seen more than once but under ten times. The rearrangement uses TRBV7-9 and TRBJ2-3; D might be TRBD1 (5 bases). The germline V and J ends were trimmed by 3 bases and 1 base, with 20 bases remaining between them. The CDR3 loop spans 18 amino acids. Germline V gene lookup returns CDR1 SEHNR and CDR2 FQNEAQ (reference sequence). Here the CDR3 DNA reads TGTGCCAGCAGCTTTAGGAGCAGGAAGGGGTTCGGCACAGATACGCAGTATTTT. Residues: CASSFRSRKGFGTDTQYF.

About this clonotype itself: One base away lies a much larger clone, so this may be a sequencing read error. This chain links TRBV20-1 with TRBJ2-7; weak D call: TRBD2 (6 bases). The CDR3 consists of 14 residues. Germline V lookup: CDR1 DFQATT, CDR2 SNEGSKA (reference sequence). The CDR3 reads CNARDAGRPYEQYF. DNA of the CDR3: TGCAATGCTAGAGATGCGGGACGACCCTACGAGCAGTACTTC.

This clonotype was seen repeatedly, ten times or more. This sequence joins TRBV24-1 and TRBJ2-1; TRBD1 aligns across 7 bases. The ends lost 4 bases at V and 6 bases at J; junction bases unmatched: 14. CDR3 length: 17 residues. Germline V gene data show CDR1 as KGHDR and CDR2 as SFDVKD. The DNA of the CDR3 is TGTGCCACCAGTGACTATACAGGGGATCTCTTGGGCAATGAGCAGTTCTTC. Protein sequence: CATSDYTGDLLGNEQFF.

This chain joins TRBV5-1 and TRBJ1-1, with D unclear. There are 15 residues in the CDR3. V was clipped by 4 bases and J by 4 bases, with 17 bases between them. The germline gives CDR1 SGHRS, CDR2 YFSETQ. This CDR3 is CASSLLEVAITEAFF. As DNA, the CDR3 is TGCGCCAGCAGCCTTCTAGAGGTGGCGATCACTGAAGCTTTCTTT.

In its sample, this clonotype is medium-sized. The gene calls are TRBV7-2 and TRBJ1-1; 9 nucleotides align to TRBD1. The CDR3 spans 15 residues. The ends lost 5 bases at V and 4 bases at J; junction bases unmatched: 8. The germline gives CDR1 SGHTA, CDR2 FQGNSA. The CDR3 loop reads CASSLLWTGATEAFF. DNA of the CDR3: TGTGCCAGCAGCCTTCTCTGGACAGGGGCCACTGAAGCTTTCTTT. The full variable domain, its missing parts supplied by reference TRBV7-2 and TRBJ1-1, is GAGVSQSPSNKVTEKGKDVELRCDPISGHTALYWYRQSLGQGLEFLIYFQGNSAPDKSGLPSDRFSAERTGGSVSTLTIQRTQQEDSAVYLCASSLLWTGATEAFFGQGTRLTVV.

This clonotype is judged medium-sized. The genes are TRBV6-5 and TRBJ2-2, with 13 bases that match TRBD2. In germline, CDR1 is MNHEY, CDR2 SVGAGI. V lost 0 bases and J lost 7; bases outside the gene matches: 8. The CDR3 sequence is 18 residues long. The CDR3 DNA is TGTGCCAGCAGTTACTCGCTATGGACTAGCGGGAGCGGCGGGGAGCTGTTTTTT. Protein sequence: CASSYSLWTSGSGGELFF.

As concerns this clonotype: It may be a read error: a sequence one base away is much more abundant. This chain uses TRBV20-1 with TRBJ2-1; 8 positions agree with TRBD2. Germline V gene lookup returns CDR1 DFQATT and CDR2 SNEGSKA (reference sequence). There are 13 residues in the CDR3. The chain's CDR3 is CSARVAGRNELFF. The CDR3 DNA follows: TGCAGTGCTAGGGTAGCGGGACGCAATGAGCTGTTCTTC.

This clonotype has just one count. V gene TRBV7-3 combines with J gene TRBJ2-1, with 14 nucleotides matching TRBD2. The J segment lost 2 bases and the V segment lost 4 bases, leaving 4 bases of the junction unmatched. The CDR3 loop spans 17 amino acids. The germline CDR1 and CDR2 sequences are SGHTA and FQGTGA. Written as DNA, the CDR3 is TGTGCCAGCAGCTGCCGGACTAGCGGGAGGCCCTACAATGAGCAGTTCTTC. Translating it yields CASSCRTSGRPYNEQFF.

The chain combines TRBV28 with TRBJ1-5; D gene unclear. Trimming removed 2 bases at V and 3 bases at J, with 17 bases between. The CDR3 length is 17 residues. The germline gives CDR1 MDHEN, CDR2 SYDVKM. CDR3 in DNA: TGTGCCAGCAGTTTAAATCCCCACCTGGGCCTCAATCAGCCCCAGCATTTT. As protein: CASSLNPHLGLNQPQHF.

As to this clonotype: The junction does not match germline at one end; this may be a read error. This chain links TRBV4-1 with TRBJ1-1; D call uncertain. This CDR3 contains 12 residues. Germline V CDR1 and CDR2: MGHRA, YSYEKL. The CDR3 sequence: CAGSQEGTEAFF. The CDR3 DNA sequence: TGCGCCGGCAGCCAGGAGGGCACTGAAGCTTTCTTT.

A word on this clonotype: Being one base from a much bigger clone, this may be a read error. This likely comes from a read error, as the CDR3 has no conserved phenylalanine or tryptophan at its end. The genes are TRBV5-1 and TRBJ2-1; the match to TRBD1 covers 9 bases. The germline V gene encodes CDR1 SGHRS and CDR2 YFSETQ. The V gene end was trimmed by 7 bases and the J gene end by 4 bases; junction bases not matched to a gene: 12. This CDR3 is built from 16 residues. The CDR3 DNA reads as TGCGCCAGCGGACAACCGGGACAGGGCTATTACAATGAGCAGTTCCTC. It is translated as CASGQPGQGYYNEQFL.

J is TRBJ2-1 and V is TRBV29-1; a possible D gene is TRBD2 (5 bases). Germline CDR1 SQVTM, CDR2 ANQGSEA. This CDR3 region has 11 residues. V lost 6 bases and J 14 bases, leaving 17 bases between the germline ends. The CDR3 protein is CSVELVGAKFF. The CDR3 bases are TGCAGCGTGGAACTAGTGGGAGCTAAGTTCTTC.

Points on this clonotype: A much more abundant neighbour one base away suggests this may be a read error. This CDR3 is missing its conserved last phenylalanine or tryptophan, likely due to a read error. This sequence joins TRBV27 and TRBJ2-1; no clear D gene. This CDR3 is 14 amino acids long. V was pared by 3 bases and J by 0 bases, with 6 bases between. CDR1 is MNHEY and CDR2 is SMNVEV in the germline V gene (reference sequence). The CDR3 reads CASSLPGSYNEQFL. CDR3 DNA sequence: TGTGCCAGCAGTTTGCCAGGCTCCTACAATGAGCAGTTCCTC.

This clonotype is judged medium-sized. The genes are TRBV2 and TRBJ1-1, with D possibly TRBD1 on 5 matching bases. Between the trimmed V and J ends, which lost 6 bases and 8 bases, there was a span of 16 bases. CDR3 length: 13 amino acids. Germline V gene sequence: CDR1 SNHLY, CDR2 FYNNEI. The CDR3 nucleotides read TGTGCCAGCAGCTCCGACGGGGCGACCGAAGCTTTCTTT. Encoded protein: CASSSDGATEAFF.

This clonotype is classed as medium-sized. The J gene is TRBJ1-5, the V gene TRBV21-1. TRBV21-1 is given as a pseudogene. The CDR3 runs to 15 residues. Here the CDR3 reads CASSKPSGGNQPQHF. The CDR3 DNA is TGTGCCAGCAGCAAACCCTCCGGGGGCAATCAGCCCCAGCATTTT.

Notes on this clonotype: A clone one base away is much larger, so this may be a read error. The gene calls are TRBV13 and TRBJ2-3, with 7 positions matching TRBD2. CDR3 length: 18 residues. Trimming cost V 4 bases and J 1 base; bases outside gene matches: 14. CDR1 and CDR2 from the germline V gene are PRHDT and FYEKMQ (reference sequence). The CDR3: CASSSGLTGPGCTDTQYF. In nucleotides, the CDR3 is TGTGCCAGCAGCTCGGGACTAACGGGACCCGGCTGCACAGATACGCAGTATTTT.

A note on this clonotype: Given a much more abundant clone one base away, this may be a read error. The rearrangement joins TRBV29-1 to TRBJ1-2, with 7 bases identical to TRBD1. CDR3 length equals 15 residues. The germline CDR1 and CDR2 sequences are SQVTM and ANQGSEA. In DNA, the CDR3 is TGCAGCGTTGAAGCCCTGACAGGGAGGGACTATGGCCACACCTTC. Amino acid sequence: CSVEALTGRDYGHTF.

About this clonotype itself: One end of the junction is discordant with germline, which a read error may explain. The chain has TRBV15 and TRBJ1-5, with a weak D call TRBD1 (5 bases). The germline V gene has CDR1 LNHNV and CDR2 YYDKDF (reference sequence). The CDR3 totals 15 residues. The DNA for the CDR3 is TGCGCCACCAGCACCGGGGGGGTCAGCAGTCAGCCCCAGCATTTT. Encoded protein: CATSTGGVSSQPQHF.